These T cell receptor beta chains were read from a single sample in a study of Ad26.COV2.S vaccination and SARS-CoV-2 variants. The repertoire was sequenced with immunoSEQ multiplex PCR; TCRdb's copy has only in-frame clones and lacks some. This table has about 480,000 clones, approximately 88% appearing once. The sequencing used peripheral blood, collected in a trial of Ad26.COV2.S vaccine versus placebo. Every receptor here comes from a person between 18 and 59 years old who received the Ad26.COV2.S COVID-19 vaccine or a placebo. The CDR3 runs from the conserved cysteine through the conserved F or W. Each record gives: clone size, V gene, D gene, J gene, CDR3 protein, CDR3 DNA. A D gene is named only where the DNA matches it firmly. Clone size is not always given. Where it is, it says once, few, many or a class for expanded clones.

size: .
V: TRBV30
D: .
J: TRBJ2-4
CDR3: CAARFWDQRGENIQYF
DNA: TGTGCCGCCCGATTCTGGGACCAAAGAGGGGAAAACATTCAGTACTTC

size: .
V: TRBV5-1
D: .
J: TRBJ2-3
CDR3: CASSSWYSGSTDTQYF
DNA: TGCGCCAGCAGCAGTTGGTACAGCGGAAGCACAGATACGCAGTATTTT

size: .
V: TRBV19
D: TRBD2
J: TRBJ2-1
CDR3: CASSGGGRPHEQFF
DNA: TGTGCCAGTAGTGGAGGCGGGAGACCCCATGAGCAGTTCTTC

size: .
V: TRBV18
D: TRBD1
J: TRBJ1-5
CDR3: CASSPTGGGQPQHF
DNA: TGTGCCAGCTCACCCACAGGGGGCGGGCAGCCCCAGCATTTT

size: .
V: TRBV19
D: .
J: TRBJ2-7
CDR3: CASSRGDYAYEQYF
DNA: TGTGCCAGTAGCAGGGGGGACTATGCCTACGAGCAGTACTTC

size: few
V: TRBV6-2/TRBV6-3
D: .
J: TRBJ1-1
CDR3: CASSQGMNTEAFF
DNA: TGTGCCAGCAGCCAGGGGATGAACACTGAAGCTTTCTTT

size: many
V: TRBV27
D: .
J: TRBJ1-6
CDR3: CASSFVQGGGSPLHF
DNA: TGTGCCAGCAGTTTCGTGCAGGGCGGGGGGTCACCCCTCCACTTT

size: .
V: TRBV20-1
D: .
J: TRBJ1-1
CDR3: CSASWVDTEAFF
DNA: TGCAGTGCTAGTTGGGTCGACACTGAAGCTTTCTTT

size: .
V: TRBV30
D: .
J: TRBJ1-6
CDR3: CAWSAKGGSPLHF
DNA: TGTGCCTGGAGTGCGAAGGGTGGGTCACCCCTCCACTTT

size: .
V: TRBV4-1
D: .
J: TRBJ2-7
CDR3: CASRLIGDGRYEQYF
DNA: TGCGCCAGCAGACTAATCGGGGACGGACGCTACGAGCAGTACTTC